This T cell receptor (beta chain) appears in the sequencing data of a study of blood T cell repertoires in COVID-19. In the study overall: COVID-19 samples, acute and convalescent, were from the United States, Italy and Spain. PBMCs, B-cell-depleted T cells, or T cells were the source of the cDNA or gDNA that made up the material.

With 5 bases removed from V and 13 bases from J, the gap between germline ends came to 21 bases. The germline CDR1 and CDR2 sequences are LNHDA and SQIVND (reference sequence). This CDR3 is built from 15 residues. Per the original methods: Cell counts per sample came from amplifying reference gene primers. Generated by immunoSEQ multiplex PCR, the TCRdb table keeps only in-frame clones and is missing some. V and J calls and clone size are as listed in that table; D and trimming were resolved from the DNA. The sample records a few hundred thousand clones, around 86% being singletons. The receptor was isolated from an older woman with active or convalescent COVID-19. The specimen was peripheral blood. This chain connects TRBV19 to TRBJ1-6; D remains unclear. The CDR3 DNA reads TGTGCCAGTAGTGGGGTAGCGACTGTCCAAAACCCCCTCCACTTT. It yields the protein CASSGVATVQNPLHF.